The 23 T cell receptor beta chains in this list originate from one sample, sequenced in a study of human T cells and chemical hapten exposure. TCRdb redid the calling of the RACE reads with MiXCR, one entry per CDR3 protein. This table holds around 110,000 distinct CDR3 sequences, over 10% found once. Documented time point: patch test 1, 2 weeks after DPC sensitization. Treatment: therapeutic diphenylcyclopropenone sensitization with weekly scalp DPC. Sequenced here: whole blood, sampled in connection with sensitization to the hapten diphenylcyclopropenone (DPC). These receptors all stem from a woman aged 45-60 years with alopecia areata. Some clones in this sample may be carry-over from other donors' samples.

This clonotype was detected ten times or more. This sequence joins TRBV5-5 and TRBJ1-1, with 7 bases matching TRBD1. Trimming removed 5 bases from V and 1 base from J; junction bases left unmatched: 5. Germline lookup yields CDR1 SGHKS and CDR2 YYEKEE (reference sequence). CDR3 length: 14 residues. Written as DNA, the CDR3 is TGTGCCAGCAGGCGAAGGACAGGGAACACTGAAGCTTTCTTT. Its protein is CASRRRTGNTEAFF. The variable domain in full, with the rest retrieved from reference TRBV5-5 and TRBJ1-1, is DAGVTQSPTHLIKTRGQQVTLRCSPISGHKSVSWYQQVLGQGPQFIFQYYEKEERGRGNFPDRFSARQFPNYSSELNVNALLLGDSALYLCASRRRTGNTEAFFGQGTRLTVV.

The table lists this clonotype with many counts. The chain uses TRBV10-3 and TRBJ2-3; 7 bases line up with TRBD1. V gave up 2 bases and J gave up 3 bases; unmatched junction bases: 2. Germline CDR1 is ENHRY and CDR2 is SYGVKD. The CDR3 has 14 amino acids. In DNA form, the CDR3 reads TGTGCCATCAGTGAGGGCAGGGGGACAGATACGCAGTATTTT. This encodes CAISEGRGTDTQYF.

About this clonotype: Its ends do not fully match the called genes, so a read error is possible. The chain carries TRBV7-9 and TRBJ2-3; 7 bases map to TRBD2. Germline values: CDR1 SEHNR, CDR2 FQNEAQ (reference sequence). CDR3 length: 15 residues. The DNA for the CDR3 is TGTGCCAGCACCTTACGACGGGGGGGCACAGATACGCAGTATTTT. It encodes CASTLRRGGTDTQYF.

This clonotype has more than one count but fewer than ten. V usage is TRBV28 and J usage is TRBJ1-5; D is ambiguous. Germline CDR1 and CDR2: MDHEN and SYDVKM. This CDR3 region has 20 residues. V dropped 2 bases and J dropped 4 bases, with 27 bases sitting between them. This chain's CDR3 is CASSLSGYFRGKIENQPQHF. For the CDR3, the DNA is TGTGCCAGCAGTTTAAGTGGATATTTTCGGGGAAAGATTGAGAATCAGCCCCAGCATTTT.

At least ten counts were recorded for this clonotype. CDR3 sequence: CASSQHRGSGANVLTF. The CDR3 DNA follows: TGCGCCAGCAGCCAGCACAGGGGGTCTGGGGCCAACGTCCTGACTTTC. This chain links TRBV4-3 with TRBJ2-6, with 8 bases aligning to TRBD1. Germline-derived CDR1 and CDR2 are LGHNA and YSLEER. This CDR3 spans 16 amino acids. Losses at the gene ends were 3 bases for V and 1 base for J; bases not matched to a gene: 2.

The CDR3 region is CASSLITLAKNIQYF. The CDR3 DNA reads TGTGCCAGCAGCTTAATAACACTAGCCAAAAACATTCAGTACTTC. The V call is TRBV7-9, the J call TRBJ2-4; D uncertain. CDR1 and CDR2 (germline): SEHNR, FQNEAQ (reference sequence). This CDR3 contains 15 residues. The ends were cut back, 2 bases at V and 0 bases at J, with 8 bases in the middle.

This clonotype was observed a few times. V and J are TRBV29-1 and TRBJ2-1, with TRBD1 identical over 10 bases. The V and J ends lost 6 bases and 6 bases, in that order; junction bases with no gene match: 8. Germline-derived CDR1 and CDR2 are SQVTM and ANQGSEA. The CDR3 is 14 residues long. The CDR3 nucleotides are TGCAGCGTGGTACTCGGACAGGGGGGCAATGAGCAGTTCTTC. Translation gives CSVVLGQGGNEQFF.

The chain employs TRBV7-2 and TRBJ1-5, with 9 bases that match TRBD1. This CDR3 is 17 amino acids long. CDR1 is SGHTA and CDR2 is FQGNSA in the germline V gene. Losses at the gene ends were 5 bases for V and 6 bases for J; bases not matched to a gene: 14. CDR3 DNA sequence: TGTGCCAGCAGCCCCATGGACAGGGGATCAGCCGGTCAGCCCCAGCATTTT. Translated, it gives CASSPMDRGSAGQPQHF.

This clonotype was observed a few times. DNA for the CDR3: TGTGCCAGCAGTTTCGGGAACACCGATACGCAGTATTTT. This encodes CASSFGNTDTQYF. The rearrangement links TRBV12-3 or TRBV12-4 to TRBJ2-3, with D perhaps TRBD2 (5 bases). Trimming pared 3 bases from V and 6 bases from J, leaving 10 bases between. CDR3 length: 13 residues.

This clonotype was seen repeatedly, ten times or more. The V call is TRBV13, the J call TRBJ1-5, with D hard to call. Germline V gene data show CDR1 as PRHDT and CDR2 as FYEKMQ (reference sequence). The CDR3 covers 14 residues. Trimming took off 5 bases at V and 2 bases at J, with 10 bases between the two ends. DNA for the CDR3: TGTGCCAGCAGCGTCCAAAGTGGCAATCAGCCCCAGCATTTT. This codes for CASSVQSGNQPQHF.

This clonotype came up a few times. This chain joins TRBV18 and TRBJ1-2; 8 nucleotides match TRBD1. Germline assignment: CDR1 KGHSH and CDR2 LQKENI. This CDR3 spans 14 amino acids. V lost 3 bases to trimming and J lost 4 bases; unmatched junction nucleotides: 4. As DNA, the CDR3 is TGTGCCAGCTCACCCCTCGACAGGGGCTATGGCTACACCTTC. Amino acids: CASSPLDRGYGYTF.

This clonotype was detected ten times or more. The CDR3 loop is CASTNGQGSYEQYF. The CDR3, as DNA: TGTGCCAGCACCAATGGACAGGGTTCCTACGAGCAGTACTTC. V gene TRBV6-5 combines with J gene TRBJ2-7; 8 nucleotides line up with TRBD1. Germline CDR1 is MNHEY and CDR2 is SVGAGI. The junction had 6 bases not matched to a gene; V was cut back by 7 bases and J by 1 base. This CDR3 is 14 amino acids long.

The chain couples TRBV7-9 to TRBJ1-2, with D perhaps matching TRBD1 (6 bases). The CDR3 length is 14 residues. Germline loops: CDR1 SEHNR, CDR2 FQNEAQ (reference sequence). The germline V and J ends were trimmed by 3 bases and 3 bases, with 11 bases remaining between them. CDR3: CASSFLQGYYGYTF. CDR3 DNA: TGTGCCAGCAGCTTCCTACAGGGATACTATGGCTACACCTTC.

In this sample, this clonotype turned up many times. The V call is TRBV6-6, the J call TRBJ1-5, with a tentative D call TRBD1 (5 bases). V shed 0 bases and J shed 1 base, with 7 bases lying between them. The CDR3 loop spans 15 amino acids. Germline assignment: CDR1 MNHNY and CDR2 SVGAGI (reference sequence). CDR3 sequence reads: CASSYSGASNQPQHF. The DNA of the CDR3 is TGTGCCAGCAGTTACTCAGGGGCGAGCAATCAGCCCCAGCATTTT.

This clonotype was recorded at least ten times. V usage is TRBV7-6 and J usage is TRBJ2-2; no clear D. Trimming shortened V by 0 bases and J by 1 base, and 6 bases separated the two germline ends. Germline V gives CDR1 SGHVS, CDR2 FNYEAQ. The CDR3 is made up of 15 amino acids. The CDR3 spells CASSLAGWNTGELFF. The CDR3 coding sequence is TGTGCCAGCAGCTTAGCGGGGTGGAACACCGGGGAGCTGTTTTTT.

This clonotype was counted only a few times. The rearrangement links TRBV5-5 to TRBJ1-1, with D possibly matching TRBD1 (5 bases). Trimming removed 1 base from V and 1 base from J, with 14 bases in between. Germline CDR1 reads SGHKS; CDR2 reads YYEKEE (reference sequence). The length of the CDR3 is 16 residues. CDR3 bases: TGTGCCAGCAGCTTGTTCCGACAGATCCGGAACACTGAAGCTTTCTTT. Translated: CASSLFRQIRNTEAFF.

This clonotype was detected only a few times. This rearrangement joins TRBV18 to TRBJ2-3, with D maybe TRBD1 (7 bases). V lost 4 bases, J lost 0 bases, and 14 bases lay in between. CDR1 is KGHSH and CDR2 is LQKENI in the germline V gene. The CDR3 is made up of 16 amino acids. The CDR3 DNA follows: TGTGCCAGCTCACTCCGGGCAGGGGGGAGCACAGATACGCAGTATTTT. Amino acid sequence: CASSLRAGGSTDTQYF.

The chain is built from TRBV20-1 and TRBJ1-1; D gene uncertain. CDR3 length equals 14 residues. Germline V gene sequence: CDR1 DFQATT, CDR2 SNEGSKA (reference sequence). V was cut by 6 bases and J by 0 bases, with 14 bases left in between. CDR3 sequence reads: CSATKAFLNTEAFF. The CDR3 region has the DNA TGCAGTGCAACCAAAGCCTTCCTGAACACTGAAGCTTTCTTT.

This clonotype was recorded many times. Here the CDR3 DNA reads TGTGCCAGCAGCCCCGGTGAGGGTCTGTCCAAAAACATTCAGTACTTC. Residues: CASSPGEGLSKNIQYF. The chain carries TRBV7-6 and TRBJ2-4; D is possibly TRBD2 (5 bases). V dropped 5 bases and J dropped 2 bases, with 16 bases sitting between them. The CDR3 covers 16 residues. The V gene's germline CDR1 is SGHVS and CDR2 FNYEAQ.

This clonotype was seen many times. The chain links TRBV3-1 to TRBJ2-1; TRBD1 is a possible D gene (6 bases). The CDR3 is 14 amino acids. CDR1 is LGHDT, CDR2 YNNKEL, per germline (reference sequence). Trimming shortened V by 2 bases and J by 8 bases, and 13 bases separated the two germline ends. The CDR3 bases are TGTGCCAGCAGCCAAAGAGGCAGGGGCGATGAGCAGTTCTTC. Its translation: CASSQRGRGDEQFF.

Many counts were recorded for this clonotype. The rearrangement uses TRBV18 and TRBJ1-5; no firm D call. V lost 2 bases to trimming and J lost 0 bases, with 8 bases between them. The CDR3 consists of 15 residues. In germline, CDR1 is KGHSH, CDR2 LQKENI. CDR3: CASSPNSNSNQPQHF. CDR3 DNA sequence: TGTGCCAGCTCACCAAACAGTAATAGCAATCAGCCCCAGCATTTT. Using reference TRBV18 and TRBJ1-5 for the parts outside the CDR3, the full variable domain is NAGVMQNPRHLVRRRGQEARLRCSPMKGHSHVYWYRQLPEEGLKFMVYLQKENIIDESGMPKERFSAEFPKEGPSILRIQQVVRGDSAAYFCASSPNSNSNQPQHFGDGTRLSIL.

This clonotype was found many times. This sequence joins TRBV28 and TRBJ1-5; perhaps TRBD1 as D (6 bases). Germline V lookup: CDR1 MDHEN, CDR2 SYDVKM. The CDR3 extends over 15 amino acids. V was shortened by 4 bases and J by 4 bases, with 14 bases between the two germline ends. The CDR3 region has the DNA TGTGCCAGCAGTTGGGCAGGGGCCACAAATCAGCCCCAGCATTTT. This encodes CASSWAGATNQPQHF.

This clonotype was found many times. The chain links TRBV12-3 or TRBV12-4 to TRBJ2-7; a weak D match, TRBD1 (6 bases). This CDR3 comprises 14 residues. The V gene lost 4 bases and the J gene lost 3 bases, with 13 bases spanning the gap. DNA for the CDR3: TGTGCCAGCAGTTCGAGACAGGAAAACTACGAGCAGTACTTC. It yields the protein CASSSRQENYEQYF.